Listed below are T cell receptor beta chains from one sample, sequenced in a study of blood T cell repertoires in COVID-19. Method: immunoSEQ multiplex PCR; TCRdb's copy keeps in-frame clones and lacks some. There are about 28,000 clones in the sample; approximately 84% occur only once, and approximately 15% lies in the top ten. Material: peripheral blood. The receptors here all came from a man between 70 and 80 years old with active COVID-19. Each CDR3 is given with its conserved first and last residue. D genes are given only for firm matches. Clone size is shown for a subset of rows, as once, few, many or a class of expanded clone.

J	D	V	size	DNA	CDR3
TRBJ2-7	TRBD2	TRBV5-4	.	TGTGCCAGCAGCCGCGGGACTAGCGGGAGATACGAGCAGTACTTC	CASSRGTSGRYEQYF
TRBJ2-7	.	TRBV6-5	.	TGTGCCAGCAGTTACGAGGGTACAGAAACCTACGAGCAGTACTTC	CASSYEGTETYEQYF
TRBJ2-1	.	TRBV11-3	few	TGTGCCAGCATTTCTGCGAGCTCCTACAATGAGCAGTTCTTC	CASISASSYNEQFF
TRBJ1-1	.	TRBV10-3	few	TGTGCCATCAGCCAACAGGGAGCCACTGAAGCTTTCTTT	CAISQQGATEAFF
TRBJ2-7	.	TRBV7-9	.	TGTGCCAGCAGCCCTAGAGAGGGCGAGCAGTACTTC	CASSPREGEQYF
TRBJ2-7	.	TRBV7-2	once	TGTGCCAGCAGCTCCCTAGCAGCCTACGAGCAGTACTTC	CASSSLAAYEQYF
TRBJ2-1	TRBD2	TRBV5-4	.	TGTGCCAGCAGCTTGGGGACGGCCGCGGGGGGCAATGAGCAGTTCTTC	CASSLGTAAGGNEQFF
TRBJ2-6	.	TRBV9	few	TGTGCCAGCAGCTATGACAGCTCTGGGGCCAACGTCCTGACTTTC	CASSYDSSGANVLTF
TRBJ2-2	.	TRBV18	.	TGTGCCAGCTCACCAATCAGGGATAAGACCGGGGAGCTGTTTTTT	CASSPIRDKTGELFF
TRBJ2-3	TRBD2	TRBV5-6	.	TGTGCCAGCAGCCCGTTGGGACTAGCGGGGACTAGCACAGATACGCAGTATTTT	CASSPLGLAGTSTDTQYF
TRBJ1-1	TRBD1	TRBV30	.	TGTGCCTGGAGTGCTCAGGGGGCTCACACTGAAGCTTTCTTT	CAWSAQGAHTEAFF
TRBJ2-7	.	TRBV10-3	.	TGTGCCATCACATCGCAGGGCCGGTACGAGCAGTACTTC	CAITSQGRYEQYF
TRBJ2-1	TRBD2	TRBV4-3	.	TGCGCCAGCAGCCAAGCTCCCACTCTAGCGGGGGATTACAATGAGCAGTTCTTC	CASSQAPTLAGDYNEQFF
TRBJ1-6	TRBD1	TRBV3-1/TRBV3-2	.	TGTGCCAGCAGCACATCCCTTACAGGGGTTAATTCACCCCTCCACTTT	CASSTSLTGVNSPLHF
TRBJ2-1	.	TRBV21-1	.	TGTGCCAGCAGGGGACTAGCGGGGGGTCCTATCCTCTCCTACAATGAGCAGTTCTTC	CASRGLAGGPILSYNEQFF
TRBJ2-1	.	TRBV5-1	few	TGCGCCAGCAGCGGAGACCTCTCCTACAATGAGCAGTTCTTC	CASSGDLSYNEQFF
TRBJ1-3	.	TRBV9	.	TGTGCCAGCAGCGTTTCCGGAGCGGGGTCTGGAAACACCATATATTTT	CASSVSGAGSGNTIYF
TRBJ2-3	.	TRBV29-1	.	TGCAGCGTTGAACCGGGACTTGGGCAGTATTTT	CSVEPGLGQYF
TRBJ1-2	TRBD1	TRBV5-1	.	TGCGCCAGCAGCTTGGAGACAGGGAGTACCTATGGCTACACCTTC	CASSLETGSTYGYTF
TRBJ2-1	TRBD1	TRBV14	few	TGTGCCAGCAGCCAAGGGGACAGCCTTAATGAGCAGTTCTTC	CASSQGDSLNEQFF
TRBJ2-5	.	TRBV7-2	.	TGTGCCAGCAGCTCTCAAAGGGGAACAGAGACCCAGTACTTC	CASSSQRGTETQYF
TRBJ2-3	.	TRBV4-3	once	TGCGCCAGCAGCCCCGGGGGTTTTAGCACAGATACGCAGTATTTT	CASSPGGFSTDTQYF